The 9 T cell receptor beta chains below come from one sample, sequenced in a study of siplizumab effects on memory and regulatory T cells. Assay used: immunoSEQ multiplex PCR; TCRdb lists only in-frame clones, some missing. The sample lists tens of thousands of clones, over 85% occurring once. The sequenced sample consisted of CD8+ T cells sorted from blood. These receptors all stem from a human donor in good health.

The genes are TRBV6-5 and TRBJ1-1, with D perhaps matching TRBD1 (5 bases). V dropped 0 bases and J dropped 6 bases, with 11 bases sitting between them. The CDR3 length is 14 residues. Germline CDR1 MNHEY, CDR2 SVGAGI. The CDR3 DNA reads TGTGCCAGCAGTTACTCAGGGGATTGGGCTGAAGCTTTCTTT. Its translation is CASSYSGDWAEAFF.

The chain uses TRBV15 and TRBJ2-5, with TRBD2 matching over 7 bases. The CDR3 is 19 amino acids. From germline, CDR1 is LNHNV and CDR2 YYDKDF (reference sequence). Unmatched junction bases numbered 19, after V lost 4 bases and J lost 2 bases. The DNA for the CDR3 is TGTGCCACCAGCAACCCCCGGAGTTTGGCTAGCGGAGTTCAAGAGACCCAGTACTTC. Translation: CATSNPRSLASGVQETQYF. The complete variable domain, with remaining parts taken from reference TRBV15 and TRBJ2-5, reads DAMVIQNPRYQVTQFGKPVTLSCSQTLNHNVMYWYQQKSSQAPKLLFHYYDKDFNNEADTPDNFQSRRPNTSFCFLDIRSPGLGDTAMYLCATSNPRSLASGVQETQYFGPGTRLLVL.

V usage is TRBV10-3 and J usage is TRBJ1-5; TRBD1 agrees at 9 bases. Germline CDR1 reads ENHRY; CDR2 reads SYGVKD. The CDR3 totals 20 residues. The junction had 17 bases not matched to a gene; V was cut back by 0 bases and J by 5 bases. CDR3 nucleotide sequence: TGTGCCATCAGTGAGTCGATGGGACAGGGAAAAGGGGAATCGGATCAGCCCCAGCATTTT. Translating it yields CAISESMGQGKGESDQPQHF.

The rearrangement uses TRBV27 and TRBJ2-2; TRBD2 might be the D (6 bases). CDR1 is MNHEY and CDR2 is SMNVEV in the germline V gene (reference sequence). The CDR3 is 16 amino acids. Trimming removed 0 bases from V and 4 bases from J, with 12 bases in between. For the CDR3, the DNA is TGTGCCAGCAGTTTATCGCCCGGGGGTGGCACCGGGGAGCTGTTTTTT. It specifies CASSLSPGGGTGELFF.

This chain joins TRBV13 and TRBJ2-7; 13 bases fit TRBD2. V lost 1 base, J lost 5 bases, and 5 bases stayed unmatched. Germline V CDR1 and CDR2: PRHDT, FYEKMQ (reference sequence). The CDR3 runs to 16 residues. The CDR3 reads CASSLDPGLAGNEQYF. For the CDR3, the DNA is TGTGCCAGCAGCTTAGACCCGGGACTAGCGGGGAACGAGCAGTACTTC.

The chain links TRBV6-5 to TRBJ1-1; TRBD1 aligns across 8 bases. Germline trimming cut 5 bases from V and 4 bases from J; bases unmatched to any gene: 3. CDR3 length: 13 amino acids. Germline V gives CDR1 MNHEY, CDR2 SVGAGI. The CDR3 coding sequence is TGTGCCAGCAGTGGACAGGGCTTCACTGAAGCTTTCTTT. It is translated as CASSGQGFTEAFF.

This rearrangement joins TRBV7-9 to TRBJ2-1; 8 bases line up with TRBD2. J lost 2 bases, V lost 8 bases, and 5 bases had no gene match. Germline values: CDR1 SEHNR, CDR2 FQNEAQ (reference sequence). The CDR3 loop spans 14 amino acids. CDR3 sequence: CASRRGAPYNEQFF. The CDR3 coding sequence is TGTGCCAGCCGGCGGGGGGCCCCCTACAATGAGCAGTTCTTC.

This clone appeared a few times. The chain carries TRBV6-5 and TRBJ2-7; D might be TRBD1 or TRBD2, each matching 6 bases. The ends were cut back, 1 base at V and 3 bases at J, with 16 bases in the middle. This CDR3 is built from 16 residues. Germline CDR1 and CDR2: MNHEY and SVGAGI. The CDR3 DNA reads TGTGCCAGCAGTTACTTTTGGGGGGCAAAGAACTACGAGCAGTACTTC. Its translation is CASSYFWGAKNYEQYF.

The chain recombines TRBV5-1 with TRBJ2-2, with TRBD1 matching over 9 bases. Losses at the gene ends were 0 bases for V and 6 bases for J; bases not matched to a gene: 12. Germline V CDR1 and CDR2: SGHRS, YFSETQ. The CDR3 is made up of 18 amino acids. The CDR3 DNA reads TGCGCCAGCAGCTTGGCCACTCAAAGACAGGGGGTGGCCGGGGAGCTGTTTTTT. Translating gives CASSLATQRQGVAGELFF.